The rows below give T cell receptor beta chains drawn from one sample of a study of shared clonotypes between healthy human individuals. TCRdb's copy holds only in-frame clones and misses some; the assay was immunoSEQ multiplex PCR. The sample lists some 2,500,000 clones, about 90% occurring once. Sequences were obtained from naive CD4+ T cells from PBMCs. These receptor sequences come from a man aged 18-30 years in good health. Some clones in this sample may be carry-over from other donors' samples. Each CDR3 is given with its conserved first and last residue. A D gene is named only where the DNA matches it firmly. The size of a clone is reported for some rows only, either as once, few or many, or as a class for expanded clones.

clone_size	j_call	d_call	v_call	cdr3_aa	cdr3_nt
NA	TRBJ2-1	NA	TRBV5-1	CASSLALDSRADAYNEQFF	TGCGCCAGCAGCTTGGCTCTGGACAGCCGAGCAGACGCCTACAATGAGCAGTTCTTC
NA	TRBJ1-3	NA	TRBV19	CASSPTGSGNTIYF	TGTGCCAGTAGCCCGACAGGCTCTGGAAACACCATATATTTT
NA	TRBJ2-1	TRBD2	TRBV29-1	CSGVTSGTNEQFF	TGCAGCGGTGTAACTAGCGGGACGAATGAGCAGTTCTTC
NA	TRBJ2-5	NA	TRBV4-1	CASSQDPQYSARETQYF	TGCGCCAGCAGCCAAGACCCACAGTATTCGGCCCGGGAGACCCAGTACTTC
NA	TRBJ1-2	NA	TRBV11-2	CASSLDLPGANYGYTF	TGTGCCAGCAGCTTAGATTTGCCCGGAGCTAACTATGGCTACACCTTC
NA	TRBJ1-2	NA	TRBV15	CATSREYPGVDGYTF	TGTGCCACCAGCAGAGAGTATCCAGGGGTAGATGGCTACACCTTC
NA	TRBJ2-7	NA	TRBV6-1	CASSVQRGLPYEQYF	TGTGCCAGCAGTGTTCAGAGGGGATTGCCCTACGAGCAGTACTTC
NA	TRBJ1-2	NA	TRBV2	CASSGYMGYGYTF	TGTGCCAGCAGTGGGTACATGGGCTATGGCTACACCTTC
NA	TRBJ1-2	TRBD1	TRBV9	CASSQRRDRGRTEGYTF	TGTGCCAGCAGCCAAAGGCGGGACAGGGGGCGCACGGAAGGCTACACCTTC
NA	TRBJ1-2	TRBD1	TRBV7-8	CASSPATGGYGYTF	TGTGCCAGCAGCCCGGCGACAGGGGGCTATGGCTACACCTTC
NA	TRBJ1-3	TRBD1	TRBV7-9	CASSPDRGISGNTIYF	TGTGCCAGCAGCCCCGACAGGGGGATTTCTGGAAACACCATATATTTT
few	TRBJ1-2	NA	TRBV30	CAWRPDIYGYTF	TGTGCCTGGAGGCCAGACATCTATGGCTACACCTTC
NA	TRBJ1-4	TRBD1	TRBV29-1	CSAGQAGGEKLFF	TGCAGCGCTGGACAGGCGGGGGGTGAAAAACTGTTTTTT
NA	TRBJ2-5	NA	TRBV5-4	CASSLAREETQYF	TGTGCCAGCAGCTTGGCCAGGGAGGAGACCCAGTACTTC
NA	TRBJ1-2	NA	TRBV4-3	CASSQAPPGFLGGYTF	TGCGCCAGCAGCCAAGCCCCTCCTGGGTTCTTGGGAGGCTACACCTTC
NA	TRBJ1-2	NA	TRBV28	CASSLQSGLNYGYTF	TGTGCCAGCAGTTTACAGTCGGGGCTTAACTATGGCTACACCTTC
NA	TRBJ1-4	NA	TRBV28	CASSLLGGGRAATNEKLFF	TGTGCCAGCAGTTTACTCGGAGGGGGTAGGGCGGCAACTAATGAAAAACTGTTTTTT
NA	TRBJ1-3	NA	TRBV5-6	CASSSGGQTSGNTIYF	TGTGCCAGCAGCTCCGGAGGACAGACCTCTGGAAACACCATATATTTT
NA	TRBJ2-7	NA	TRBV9	CASSVGALQSRGAGQYF	TGTGCCAGCAGCGTAGGGGCGCTCCAGTCCCGTGGCGCCGGGCAGTACTTC
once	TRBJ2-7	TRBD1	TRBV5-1	CASSSTKGDRGIYEQYF	TGCGCCAGCAGCTCAACAAAAGGGGACAGGGGGATCTACGAGCAGTACTTC
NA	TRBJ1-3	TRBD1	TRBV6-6	CASRDMDRRPYF	TGTGCCAGCAGAGACATGGACAGGCGGCCATATTTT
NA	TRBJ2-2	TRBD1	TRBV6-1	CASRADRGVGELFF	TGTGCCAGCCGGGCGGACAGGGGGGTCGGGGAGCTGTTTTTT
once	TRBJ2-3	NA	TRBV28	CASSLGGAAIDTQYF	TGTGCCAGCAGTTTAGGGGGCGCAGCAATAGATACGCAGTATTTT
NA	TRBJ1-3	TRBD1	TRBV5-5	CASSLNRGIFGNTIYF	TGTGCCAGCAGCTTAAACAGGGGAATTTTCGGAAACACCATATATTTT
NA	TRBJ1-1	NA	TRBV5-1	CASSLDPSMNTEAFF	TGCGCCAGCAGCTTGGATCCAAGTATGAACACTGAAGCTTTCTTT
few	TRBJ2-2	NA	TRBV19	CASSIFGATANTGELFF	TGTGCCAGTAGTATCTTCGGGGCTACCGCGAACACCGGGGAGCTGTTTTTT
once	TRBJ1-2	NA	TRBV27	CASSLYGGYGYTF	TGTGCCAGCAGTTTATACGGGGGCTATGGCTACACCTTC